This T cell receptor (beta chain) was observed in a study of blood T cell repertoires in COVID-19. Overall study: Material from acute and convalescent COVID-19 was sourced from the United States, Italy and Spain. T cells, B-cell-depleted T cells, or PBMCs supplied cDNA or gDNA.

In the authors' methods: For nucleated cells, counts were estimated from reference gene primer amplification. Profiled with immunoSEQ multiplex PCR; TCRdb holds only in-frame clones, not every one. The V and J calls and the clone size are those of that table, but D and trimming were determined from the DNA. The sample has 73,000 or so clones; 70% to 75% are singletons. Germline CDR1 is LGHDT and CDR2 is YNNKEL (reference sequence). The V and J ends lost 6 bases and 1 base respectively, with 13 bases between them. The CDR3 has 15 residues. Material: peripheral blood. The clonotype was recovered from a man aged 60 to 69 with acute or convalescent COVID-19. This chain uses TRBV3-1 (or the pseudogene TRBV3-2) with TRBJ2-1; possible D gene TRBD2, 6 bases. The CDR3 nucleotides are TGTGCCAGCAGTTCTCGGGACTCGTCCTACAATGAGCAGTTCTTC. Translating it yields CASSSRDSSYNEQFF.